What follows are 2 T cell receptor beta chains derived from one specimen sequenced in a study of CXCR3-negative and CXCR3-positive naive CD8 T cells (dated by TCRdb to between 2018 and 2021). What the research found in general, with its limitations: TRB CDR3s from CXCR3-positive naive cells showed higher hydrophobicity (lower Kidera factor 4), lower energy, and higher strength and volume indices than CXCR3-negative naive cells.

What these receptors recognize is not known. Sequencer: NextSeq 550. The Human TCR Profiling Kit (MiLaboratory) was used to prepare UMI-labeled 5' RACE TRB cDNA libraries. TCRdb reprocessed the reads, and each CDR3 protein sequence is entered once, without DNA. This sample's clone table shows 50,000 to 65,000 distinct CDR3 sequences. Roughly 0.8% of the sample goes to the ten largest clones. Sequenced input: naive CXCR3+ CD8+ T cells from blood. According to the study, the label for this sample's cell subset or site signals: CD45RO-CCR7+CD27+CD95- naive CD8+ T cells expressing CXCR3 (TNR3+). These receptors all stem from a human donor in good health. Some clones in this sample may be carry-over from other donors' samples.

This sequence joins TRBV28 and TRBJ1-6; TCRdb returns TRBD1, unconfirmable since there is no DNA. The CDR3 runs 15 residues. Germline CDR1 MDHEN, CDR2 SYDVKM. CDR3 residues: CASSLYGGGNSPLHF.

CDR3 protein: CASSQGRRSYNEQFF. The chain recombines TRBV6-5 with TRBJ2-1; TCRdb gives TRBD1 as the D gene, but with no DNA this cannot be confirmed. CDR3 size: 15 residues. Germline V gives CDR1 MNHEY, CDR2 SVGAGI.